The sample holds a few counts of the clone carrying this T cell receptor beta chain. The antigen remains undetermined. TCRdb reprocessed the RT-PCR reads with MiXCR, giving one entry per CDR3 protein. The sample holds more than 400,000 distinct CDR3 sequences, 7.2% seen once. This specimen belongs to a study of response to subunit inactivated influenza vaccine. Study conclusions and caveats: Each seasonal influenza vaccination, the authors suggested, recruits few new T cells.

The germline V and J ends were trimmed by 5 bases and 0 bases, with 12 bases remaining between them. CDR3 length: 14 residues. Germline V CDR1 and CDR2: DFQATT, SNEGSKA (reference sequence). The V gene is TRBV20-1, the J gene TRBJ2-3; weak D call: TRBD2 (5 bases). The source of this sequence is a man aged 45-69 years who received an inactivated influenza vaccine. Sequencing was performed on PBMCs from blood, taken roughly 24 months after vaccination. The CDR3 coding sequence is TGCAGTGCTCCAGTTGGCGGGAGCACAGATACGCAGTATTTT. Translated, it gives CSAPVGGSTDTQYF.